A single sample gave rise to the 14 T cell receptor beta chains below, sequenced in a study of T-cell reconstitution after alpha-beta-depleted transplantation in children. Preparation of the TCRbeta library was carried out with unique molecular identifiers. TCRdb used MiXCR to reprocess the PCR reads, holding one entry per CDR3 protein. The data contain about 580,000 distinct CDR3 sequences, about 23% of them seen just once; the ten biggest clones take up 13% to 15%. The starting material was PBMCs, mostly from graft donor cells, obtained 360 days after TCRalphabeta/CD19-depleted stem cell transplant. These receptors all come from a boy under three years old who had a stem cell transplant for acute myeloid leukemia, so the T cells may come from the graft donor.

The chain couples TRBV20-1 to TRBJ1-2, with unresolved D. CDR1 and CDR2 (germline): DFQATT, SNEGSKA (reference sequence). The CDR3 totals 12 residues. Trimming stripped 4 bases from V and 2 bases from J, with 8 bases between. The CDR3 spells CSAISPNYGYTF. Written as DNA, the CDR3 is TGCAGTGCTATAAGCCCGAACTATGGCTACACCTTC.

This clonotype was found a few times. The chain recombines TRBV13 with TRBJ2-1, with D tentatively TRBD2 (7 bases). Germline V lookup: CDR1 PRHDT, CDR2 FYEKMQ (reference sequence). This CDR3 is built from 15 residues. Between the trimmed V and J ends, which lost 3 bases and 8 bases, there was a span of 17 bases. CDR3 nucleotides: TGTGCCAGCAGCTTCCAAGACAGGACTAGGGATGAGCAGTTCTTC. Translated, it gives CASSFQDRTRDEQFF.

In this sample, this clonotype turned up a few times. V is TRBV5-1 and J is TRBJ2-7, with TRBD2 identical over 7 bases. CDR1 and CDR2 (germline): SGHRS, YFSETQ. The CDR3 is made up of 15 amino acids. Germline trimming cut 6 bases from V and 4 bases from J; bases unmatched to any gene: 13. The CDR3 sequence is CASNPGGGAGYEQYF. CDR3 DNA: TGCGCCAGCAACCCGGGCGGGGGTGCTGGATACGAGCAGTACTTC.

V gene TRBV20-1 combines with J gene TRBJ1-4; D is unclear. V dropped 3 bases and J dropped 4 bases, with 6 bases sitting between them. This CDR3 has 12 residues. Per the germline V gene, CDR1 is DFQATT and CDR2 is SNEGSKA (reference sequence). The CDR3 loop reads CSASKLNEKLFF. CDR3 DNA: TGCAGTGCTAGCAAACTTAATGAAAAACTGTTTTTT.

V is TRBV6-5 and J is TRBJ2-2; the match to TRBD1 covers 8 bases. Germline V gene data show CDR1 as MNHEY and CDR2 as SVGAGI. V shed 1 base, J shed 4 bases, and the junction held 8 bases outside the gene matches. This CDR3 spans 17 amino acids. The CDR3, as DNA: TGTGCCAGCAGTTACTTTTCACCGGACAGGGCCACCGGGGAGCTGTTTTTT. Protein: CASSYFSPDRATGELFF.

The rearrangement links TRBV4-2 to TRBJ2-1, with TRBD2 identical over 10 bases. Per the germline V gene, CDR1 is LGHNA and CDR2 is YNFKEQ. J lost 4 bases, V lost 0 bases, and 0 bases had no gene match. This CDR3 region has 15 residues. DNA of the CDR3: TGTGCCAGCAGCCAAGAACTAGCGGGGTACAATGAGCAGTTCTTC. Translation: CASSQELAGYNEQFF.

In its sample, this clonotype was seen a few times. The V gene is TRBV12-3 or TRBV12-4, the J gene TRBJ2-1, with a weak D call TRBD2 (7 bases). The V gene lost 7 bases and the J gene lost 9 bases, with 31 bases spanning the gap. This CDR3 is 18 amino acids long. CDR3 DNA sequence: TGTGCCAGCACCACACATAGGAGAGGGGGGGGGCCTGGTCCTGAGCAGTTCTTC. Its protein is CASTTHRRGGGPGPEQFF.

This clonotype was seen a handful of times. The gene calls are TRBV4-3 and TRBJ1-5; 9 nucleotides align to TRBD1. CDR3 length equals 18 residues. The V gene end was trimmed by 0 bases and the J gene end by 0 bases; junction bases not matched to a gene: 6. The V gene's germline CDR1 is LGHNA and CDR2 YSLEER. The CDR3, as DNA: TGCGCCAGCAGCCAAGACTACACAGGGGGCTATAGCAATCAGCCCCAGCATTTT. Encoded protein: CASSQDYTGGYSNQPQHF.

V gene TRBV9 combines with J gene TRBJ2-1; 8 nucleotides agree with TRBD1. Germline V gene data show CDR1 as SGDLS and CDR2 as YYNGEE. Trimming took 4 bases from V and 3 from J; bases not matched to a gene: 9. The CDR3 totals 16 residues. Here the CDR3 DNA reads TGTGCCAGCAGCCTACGGACAGGGATCGGCTACAATGAGCAGTTCTTC. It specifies CASSLRTGIGYNEQFF.

CDR3 loop: CASSFSPYEQYF. CDR3 coding DNA: TGTGCCAGCAGCTTTTCCCCCTACGAGCAGTACTTC. The J gene is TRBJ2-7, the V gene TRBV12-3 or TRBV12-4; no clear D. The ends were cut back, 6 bases at V and 2 bases at J, with 8 bases in the middle. The CDR3 extends over 12 amino acids.

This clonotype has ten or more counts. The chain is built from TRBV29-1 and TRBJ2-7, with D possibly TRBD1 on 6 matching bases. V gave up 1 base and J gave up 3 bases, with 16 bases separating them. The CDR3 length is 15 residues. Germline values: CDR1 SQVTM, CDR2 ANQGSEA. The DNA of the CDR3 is TGCAGCGTTGAAGGCCCGGGACAAAAAGACTACGAGCAGTACTTC. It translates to CSVEGPGQKDYEQYF.

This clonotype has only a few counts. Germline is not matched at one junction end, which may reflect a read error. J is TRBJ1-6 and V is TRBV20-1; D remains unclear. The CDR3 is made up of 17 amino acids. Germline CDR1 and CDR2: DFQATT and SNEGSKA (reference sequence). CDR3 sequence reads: CCASLRRPQSLNSPLHF. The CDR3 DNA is TGCTGTGCTAGTTTAAGACGGCCTCAGAGCCTTAATTCACCCCTCCACTTT.

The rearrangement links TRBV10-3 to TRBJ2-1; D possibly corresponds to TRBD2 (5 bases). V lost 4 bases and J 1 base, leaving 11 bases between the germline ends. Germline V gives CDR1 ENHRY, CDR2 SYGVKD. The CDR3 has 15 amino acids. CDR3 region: CAISVRAGSYNEQFF. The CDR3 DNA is TGTGCCATCAGTGTGAGGGCAGGTTCCTACAATGAGCAGTTCTTC.

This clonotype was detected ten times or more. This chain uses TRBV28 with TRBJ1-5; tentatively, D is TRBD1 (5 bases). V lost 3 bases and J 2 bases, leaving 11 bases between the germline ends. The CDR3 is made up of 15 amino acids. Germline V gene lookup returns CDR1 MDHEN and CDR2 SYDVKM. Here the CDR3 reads CASSLAREGNQPQHF. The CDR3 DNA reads TGTGCCAGCAGTTTGGCCAGGGAAGGCAATCAGCCCCAGCATTTT. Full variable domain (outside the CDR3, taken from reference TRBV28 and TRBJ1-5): DVKVTQSSRYLVKRTGEKVFLECVQDMDHENMFWYRQDPGLGLRLIYFSYDVKMKEKGDIPEGYSVSREKKERFSLILESASTNQTSMYLCASSLAREGNQPQHFGDGTRLSIL.